This T cell receptor (beta chain) is from a study of T cell repertoires in urothelial bladder cancer (dated by TCRdb to the late 2010s). General notes on the study: Clinical stages of the roughly twelve resected lesions were three cT0, three cTa, three cT1 and three cT2 or greater. TCR repertoire clonality in bladder tumors was compared with TCR repertoire clonality in benign bladder inflammation. Around 13 patients with bladder lesions undergoing transurethral resection were identified prospectively. A total of more than ten resected bladder lesions, made up of urothelial carcinoma (UC+) and benign (UC-) specimens, were studied.

The germline ends are 7 bases apart after V is trimmed by 1 base and J by 2 bases. The CDR3 spans 13 residues, from the cysteine through the phenylalanine. Left in the record is the CDR3 DNA by itself, 39 bases read in frame from the first base. In the germline V gene, CDR1 corresponds to SGDLS and CDR2 to YYNGEE. The TCR beta chain CDR3 region was sequenced with the immunoSEQ assay. As for the authors' bioinformatics: T-cell fraction, clonal dominance and maximum TCR clone frequency were calculated for each specimen. TCRdb took over this immuneACCESS table, retaining in-frame rearrangements with V and J assigned. Such tables are incomplete; in checked studies, under half of the missing clones stem from an unresolved V gene, and the remainder is unexplained. V and J calls plus clone size are reproduced from that table; the DNA served to infer D and trimming. This sample is represented by about 6,600 clones; around 75% of them were singletons. 12% of the sample lies in the top ten.

On this clone: Its specific antigen is unknown. Base-call qualities are not available, and no considerably larger clone is one nucleotide away.

The study at large found these results: Fewer T cells were found in urothelial carcinoma specimens than in benign specimens, with medians of roughly 5,600 and 26,000, respectively. The median percentage of tumor infiltrating lymphocytes was roughly 2.1% in carcinoma specimens and about 12% in benign specimens. In carcinoma specimens, up to about 17% of infiltrating lymphocytes were accounted for by a single T-cell clone, compared with roughly 2% in benign specimens.

Specimens of bladder lesions were obtained during transurethral resection and kept at -80C. DNA was isolated from bladder specimens obtained during transurethral resection. The sequence is built from TRBV9 and TRBJ2-7, with no reliable assignment of the D segment. This TCR derives from a human donor with urothelial carcinoma. Sequenced: tumor-infiltrating cells from bladder cancer. The DNA reads TGTGCCAGCAGCGTAAGTGAGGCCTACGAGCAGTACTTC. This codes for CASSVSEAYEQYF.